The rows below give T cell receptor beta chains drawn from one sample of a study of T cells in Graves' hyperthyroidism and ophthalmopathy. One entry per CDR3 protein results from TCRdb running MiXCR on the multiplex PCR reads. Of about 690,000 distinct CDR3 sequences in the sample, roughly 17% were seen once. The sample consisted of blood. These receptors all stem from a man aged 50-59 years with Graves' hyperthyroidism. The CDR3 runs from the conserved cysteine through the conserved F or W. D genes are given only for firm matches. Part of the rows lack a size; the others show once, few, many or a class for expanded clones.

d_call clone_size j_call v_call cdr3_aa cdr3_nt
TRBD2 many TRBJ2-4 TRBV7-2 CASSYGRILAKNIQYF TGTGCCAGCAGTTACGGGAGGATCCTAGCCAAAAACATTCAGTACTTC
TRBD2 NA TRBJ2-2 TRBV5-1 CASSRLATGELFF TGCGCCAGCAGCCGACTAGCTACCGGGGAGCTGTTTTTT
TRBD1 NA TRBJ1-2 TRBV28 CVSSLRTGFNYGYTF TGTGTCAGCAGTTTAAGGACAGGGTTTAACTATGGCTACACCTTC
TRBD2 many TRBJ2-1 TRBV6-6 CASSYLRLADSSYNEQFF TGTGCCAGCAGTTACCTTCGACTAGCGGACAGCTCCTACAATGAGCAGTTCTTC
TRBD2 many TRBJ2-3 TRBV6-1 CASTRLAGETDTQYF TGTGCCAGCACTAGACTAGCGGGAGAGACAGATACGCAGTATTTT
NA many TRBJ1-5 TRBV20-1 CSARGQLNQPQHF TGCAGTGCTAGAGGACAGCTTAATCAGCCCCAGCATTTT
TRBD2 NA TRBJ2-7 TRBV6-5 CASWYRTSGSYEQYF TGTGCCAGCTGGTACCGGACTAGCGGGAGCTACGAGCAGTACTTC
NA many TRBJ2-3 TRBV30 CAWSVGGDTQYF TGTGCCTGGAGTGTAGGGGGAGATACGCAGTATTTT
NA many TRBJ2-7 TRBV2 CASSGEELAHEQYF TGTGCCAGCAGTGGGGAGGAACTAGCCCACGAGCAGTACTTC
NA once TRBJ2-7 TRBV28 CASRSQGIREQYF TGTGCCAGCAGGTCGCAGGGAATTAGGGAGCAGTACTTC
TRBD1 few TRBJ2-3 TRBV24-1 CATSDLGTGTDTQYF TGTGCCACCAGTGATCTCGGGACAGGGACAGATACGCAGTATTTT
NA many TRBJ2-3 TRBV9 CASSDGGGPLDTQYF TGTGCCAGCAGCGATGGGGGGGGCCCCTTGGATACGCAGTATTTT
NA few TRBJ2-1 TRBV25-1 CASSGHENDEQFF TGTGCCAGCAGTGGCCATGAAAACGATGAGCAGTTCTTC
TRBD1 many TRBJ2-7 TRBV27 CASSLSRTGFTYEQYF TGTGCCAGCAGTTTATCGCGGACAGGTTTCACCTACGAGCAGTACTTC
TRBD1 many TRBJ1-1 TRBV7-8 CASSQTGGRVTEAFF TGTGCCAGCAGCCAAACAGGGGGCAGGGTGACTGAAGCTTTCTTT
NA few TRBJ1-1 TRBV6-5 CASSLAGPQNTEAFF TGTGCCAGCAGTTTGGCCGGGCCGCAGAACACTGAAGCTTTCTTT
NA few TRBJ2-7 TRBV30 CAWRPATGTYEQYF TGTGCCTGGAGGCCCGCGACCGGGACCTACGAGCAGTACTTC
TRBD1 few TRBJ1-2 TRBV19 CASRTGGASHGYTF TGTGCCAGTAGAACAGGGGGCGCGAGTCATGGCTACACCTTC
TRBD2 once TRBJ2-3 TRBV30 CAWSLAGGPGDTQYF TGTGCCTGGAGCCTAGCGGGAGGGCCGGGAGATACGCAGTATTTT
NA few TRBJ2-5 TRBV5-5 CASSYTGHETQYF TGTGCCAGCAGCTATACAGGGCACGAGACCCAGTACTTC
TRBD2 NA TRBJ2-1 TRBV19 CASSWAGGDNEQFF TGTGCCAGTAGTTGGGCGGGAGGGGACAATGAGCAGTTCTTC
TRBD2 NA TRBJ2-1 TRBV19 CASSAGDSYNEQFF TGTGCCAGTAGTGCGGGGGACTCCTACAATGAGCAGTTCTTC
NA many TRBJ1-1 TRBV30 CAWSGAPVAFF TGTGCCTGGTCAGGAGCCCCCGTAGCTTTCTTT
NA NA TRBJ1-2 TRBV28 CASSSKALWGYTF TGTGCCAGCAGTTCAAAGGCCCTATGGGGCTACACCTTC
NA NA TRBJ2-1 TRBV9 CASSPQAATYNEQFF TGTGCCAGCAGCCCACAAGCGGCAACCTACAATGAGCAGTTCTTC
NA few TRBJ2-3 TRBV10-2 CASSEEGTDTQYF TGCGCCAGCAGTGAGGAGGGCACAGATACGCAGTATTTT
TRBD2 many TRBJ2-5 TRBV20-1 CSARDLLAGAYQETQYF TGCAGTGCTAGAGATCTACTAGCGGGGGCGTACCAAGAGACCCAGTACTTC
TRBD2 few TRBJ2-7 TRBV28 CASTLGGTYEQYF TGTGCCAGCACCCTGGGAGGGACCTACGAGCAGTACTTC
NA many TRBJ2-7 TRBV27 CASAIGVGRGYEQYF TGTGCCAGCGCCATAGGCGTCGGCAGGGGCTACGAGCAGTACTTC
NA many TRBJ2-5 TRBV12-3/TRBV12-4 CASSSPVGGMETQYF TGTGCCAGCAGTTCCCCCGTCGGGGGAATGGAGACCCAGTACTTC
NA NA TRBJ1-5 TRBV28 CASSLWLARGGGNQPQHF TGTGCCAGCAGTTTATGGTTGGCCAGGGGAGGTGGCAATCAGCCCCAGCATTTT
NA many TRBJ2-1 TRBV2 CASSSASDYYNEQFF TGTGCCAGCAGCTCCGCAAGCGACTACTACAATGAGCAGTTCTTC
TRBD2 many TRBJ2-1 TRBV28 CASSLSSGRGYGEQFF TGTGCCAGCAGTTTATCTAGCGGGAGGGGATATGGTGAGCAGTTCTTC
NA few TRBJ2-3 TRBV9 CASSRGDPDTQYF TGTGCCAGCAGCAGGGGAGATCCAGATACGCAGTATTTT
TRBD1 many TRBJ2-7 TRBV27 CASSRTGWGYEQYF TGTGCCAGCAGTAGGACAGGTTGGGGCTACGAGCAGTACTTC
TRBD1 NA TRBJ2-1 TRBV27 CASSRARGRGNEQFF TGTGCCAGCAGCCGTGCCAGGGGGCGCGGTAATGAGCAGTTCTTC
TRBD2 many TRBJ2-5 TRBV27 CASSPLAGGGETQYF TGTGCCAGCAGTCCGTTAGCGGGAGGAGGAGAGACCCAGTACTTC
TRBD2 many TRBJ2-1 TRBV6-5 CASSYLGTRSYNEQFF TGTGCCAGCAGTTACTTGGGGACTAGGTCTTACAATGAGCAGTTCTTC
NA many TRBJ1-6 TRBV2 CASSGRSGDSPLHF TGTGCCAGCAGCGGCCGGTCCGGGGATTCACCCCTCCACTTT
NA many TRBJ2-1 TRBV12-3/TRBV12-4 CASSMTQRGNNEQFF TGTGCCAGCAGTATGACTCAACGGGGAAACAATGAGCAGTTCTTC
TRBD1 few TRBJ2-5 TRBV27 CASGPGQGRETQYF TGTGCCAGCGGCCCGGGACAGGGGAGGGAGACCCAGTACTTC
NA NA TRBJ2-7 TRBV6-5 CASTQQESSYEQYF TGTGCCAGCACCCAACAGGAGAGCTCCTACGAGCAGTACTTC